Below are 2 T cell receptor beta chains sequenced from a single sample in a study of a mutant IDH1 vaccine in newly diagnosed glioma. Time point here: week 35, safety follow-up. The vaccine gave 300 ug of a 20-mer mutant IDH1 peptide subcutaneously per dose. TCRdb's copy holds only in-frame clones and misses some; the assay was immunoSEQ multiplex PCR. Of tens of thousands of clones in the sample, roughly 90% are singletons; the top ten hold roughly 1.5%. No antigens are known for them. The sample consisted of PBMCs, taken from a glioma patient whose treatment included an IDH1 peptide vaccine. These receptors were obtained from a man in his forties with glioma.

V is TRBV10-2 and J is TRBJ2-5, with TRBD2 matching 9 bases. The J call is uncertain, as TRBJ2-7 better fits the DNA end. The CDR3 has 14 amino acids. The germline V gene has CDR1 WSHSY and CDR2 SAAADI. This CDR3 reads CASSGLAGKYEQYF. In DNA form, the CDR3 reads TGCGCCAGCAGCGGGCTAGCGGGAAAGTACGAGCAGTACTTC.

The chain links TRBV7-9 to TRBJ2-3; D gene ambiguous. The CDR3 sequence is 11 residues long. Per the germline V gene, CDR1 is SEHNR and CDR2 is FQNEAQ (reference sequence). Written as DNA, the CDR3 is TGTGCAGGGTCCGACGCAGATACGCAGTATTTT. It translates to CAGSDADTQYF.